The rows below give T cell receptor beta chains drawn from one sample of a study of regulatory T cells in long-lasting Graves disease. TCRdb reprocessed the multiplex PCR reads via MiXCR and lists one record per CDR3 protein. The sample contains 400,000 to 550,000 distinct CDR3 sequences, about 15% of which appear only once. These data also featured in a second study, about T cells in Graves' hyperthyroidism and ophthalmopathy.

The sample was peripheral blood mononuclear cells (PBMCs), taken at new diagnosis, from a patient treated with antithyroid drugs. Every receptor here comes from a woman between 18 and 29 years old with Graves disease. CDR3s include the opening cysteine and the closing phenylalanine or tryptophan. D genes are given only for firm matches. Clone size is shown for a subset of rows, as once, few, many or a class of expanded clone.

d_call: TRBD2; v_call: TRBV20-1; clone_size: once; j_call: TRBJ2-3; cdr3_length: 17; cdr3_nt: TGCAGTGCCGACCTACTCATGACTAGCGGGAGACCTAATACGCAGTATTTT; cdr3_aa: CSADLLMTSGRPNTQYF
d_call: NA; v_call: TRBV11-2; clone_size: many; j_call: TRBJ2-1; cdr3_length: 15; cdr3_nt: TGTGCCAGCAGCTTAGATGGGGCGTCCTACAATGAGCAGTTCTTC; cdr3_aa: CASSLDGASYNEQFF
d_call: NA; v_call: TRBV29-1; clone_size: many; j_call: TRBJ2-3; cdr3_length: 12; cdr3_nt: TGCAGCGCGAGGACTAGCACAGATACGCAGTATTTT; cdr3_aa: CSARTSTDTQYF
d_call: TRBD1; v_call: TRBV28; clone_size: NA; j_call: TRBJ2-5; cdr3_length: 14; cdr3_nt: TGTGCCAGCAGAGAACAGGGGCCGCAAGAGACCCAGTACTTC; cdr3_aa: CASREQGPQETQYF
d_call: NA; v_call: TRBV7-2; clone_size: many; j_call: TRBJ2-3; cdr3_length: 11; cdr3_nt: TGTGCCAGCAGTGTTGGAGATACGCAGTATTTT; cdr3_aa: CASSVGDTQYF
d_call: TRBD2; v_call: TRBV10-3; clone_size: NA; j_call: TRBJ2-2; cdr3_length: 17; cdr3_nt: TGTGCCATCAGTGAGTCAGGGCTAGCGGCGAACACCGGGGAGCTGTTTTTT; cdr3_aa: CAISESGLAANTGELFF
d_call: TRBD1; v_call: TRBV27; clone_size: few; j_call: TRBJ1-2; cdr3_length: 13; cdr3_nt: TGTGCCAGCACAGACAGGGGACTGAATGGCTACACCTTC; cdr3_aa: CASTDRGLNGYTF
d_call: TRBD2; v_call: TRBV28; clone_size: many; j_call: TRBJ2-1; cdr3_length: 16; cdr3_nt: TGTGCCAGCACCCTCCCCCCCGGGAGGGCCAGTAATGAGCAGTTCTTC; cdr3_aa: CASTLPPGRASNEQFF
d_call: NA; v_call: TRBV7-2; clone_size: NA; j_call: TRBJ2-1; cdr3_length: 13; cdr3_nt: TGTGCCAGCAGCGGCGGGGCGTTGGGTGAGCAGTTCTTC; cdr3_aa: CASSGGALGEQFF
d_call: TRBD2; v_call: TRBV7-9; clone_size: few; j_call: TRBJ2-5; cdr3_length: 14; cdr3_nt: TGTGCTCTCAGCTCCCGGGAGGAACAAGAGACCCAGTACTTC; cdr3_aa: CALSSREEQETQYF
d_call: TRBD1; v_call: TRBV6-2/TRBV6-3; clone_size: NA; j_call: TRBJ2-2; cdr3_length: 15; cdr3_nt: TGTGCCAGCAGACACAGGGGCCTGGGGACCGGGGAGCTGTTTTTT; cdr3_aa: CASRHRGLGTGELFF
d_call: TRBD1; v_call: TRBV20-1; clone_size: once; j_call: TRBJ2-7; cdr3_length: 17; cdr3_nt: TGCAGTGCTAGAGATTTTGCTTCCGGGACAGGGAACCACGAGCAGTACTTC; cdr3_aa: CSARDFASGTGNHEQYF
d_call: NA; v_call: TRBV19; clone_size: NA; j_call: TRBJ1-1; cdr3_length: 13; cdr3_nt: TGTGCCAGTAGCTCGGTCCTGAACACTAAAGCTTTCTTT; cdr3_aa: CASSSVLNTKAFF
d_call: NA; v_call: TRBV5-1; clone_size: NA; j_call: TRBJ1-4; cdr3_length: 13; cdr3_nt: TGCGCCAGCAGGACAGGCCCGAAGGAAAAACTGTTTTTT; cdr3_aa: CASRTGPKEKLFF
d_call: NA; v_call: TRBV7-2; clone_size: many; j_call: TRBJ2-5; cdr3_length: 14; cdr3_nt: TGTGCCAGCAGCTATCAGTGGGGGCAAGAGACCCAGTACTTC; cdr3_aa: CASSYQWGQETQYF
d_call: NA; v_call: TRBV3-1; clone_size: many; j_call: TRBJ2-7; cdr3_length: 16; cdr3_nt: TGTGCCAGCGCTCAGGGGGTCAGCGGGAGAGGGTACGAGCAGTACTTC; cdr3_aa: CASAQGVSGRGYEQYF
d_call: NA; v_call: TRBV27; clone_size: NA; j_call: TRBJ2-3; cdr3_length: 17; cdr3_nt: TGTGCCAGCAGTATACTATGGCCCAGGGTGGGGCCAGATACGCAGTATTTT; cdr3_aa: CASSILWPRVGPDTQYF
d_call: TRBD1; v_call: TRBV19; clone_size: few; j_call: TRBJ2-3; cdr3_length: 17; cdr3_nt: TGTGCCAGTAGTCTCCGGGACAGGCGGATTAGTACAGATACGCAGTATTTT; cdr3_aa: CASSLRDRRISTDTQYF
d_call: TRBD2; v_call: TRBV9; clone_size: few; j_call: TRBJ2-1; cdr3_length: 16; cdr3_nt: TGTGCCAGCAGCGTAGGGGAGGGAGTGGGATACAATGAGCAGTTCTTC; cdr3_aa: CASSVGEGVGYNEQFF
d_call: NA; v_call: TRBV27; clone_size: many; j_call: TRBJ1-1; cdr3_length: 14; cdr3_nt: TGTGCCAGCAGTTTAACCCAGTCTAACACTGAAGCTTTCTTT; cdr3_aa: CASSLTQSNTEAFF
d_call: NA; v_call: TRBV20-1; clone_size: once; j_call: TRBJ1-4; cdr3_length: 14; cdr3_nt: TGCAGTGCTAGAGAACGGAGGGGTAATGAAAAACTGTTTTTT; cdr3_aa: CSARERRGNEKLFF
d_call: NA; v_call: TRBV5-1; clone_size: few; j_call: TRBJ1-2; cdr3_length: 15; cdr3_nt: TGCGCCAGCAGCCTGGGTGTATCAGGGTCTTATGGCTACACCTTC; cdr3_aa: CASSLGVSGSYGYTF
d_call: TRBD2; v_call: TRBV30; clone_size: NA; j_call: TRBJ2-1; cdr3_length: 14; cdr3_nt: TGTGCCTGGAACCGGCTAGCGGTATACAATGAGCAGTTCTTC; cdr3_aa: CAWNRLAVYNEQFF
d_call: TRBD2; v_call: TRBV6-1; clone_size: NA; j_call: TRBJ2-7; cdr3_length: 17; cdr3_nt: TGTGTCAGCAGTCAACCAGGAGGACTAGCGGGAATCTACGAGCAGTACTTC; cdr3_aa: CVSSQPGGLAGIYEQYF
d_call: NA; v_call: TRBV5-1; clone_size: NA; j_call: TRBJ2-1; cdr3_length: 15; cdr3_nt: TGCGCCAGCAGCCAGGAGGAGGGAGAGTGGAATGAGCAGTTCTTC; cdr3_aa: CASSQEEGEWNEQFF
d_call: NA; v_call: TRBV2; clone_size: many; j_call: TRBJ2-7; cdr3_length: 14; cdr3_nt: TGTGCCAGCAGTGAATTCGAGGACGCCTACGAGCAGTACTTC; cdr3_aa: CASSEFEDAYEQYF
d_call: TRBD2; v_call: TRBV27; clone_size: many; j_call: TRBJ2-3; cdr3_length: 14; cdr3_nt: TGTGCCAGCAGACAGCCCGGGAGGACAGATACGCAGTATTTT; cdr3_aa: CASRQPGRTDTQYF
d_call: NA; v_call: TRBV10-3; clone_size: once; j_call: TRBJ1-1; cdr3_length: 12; cdr3_nt: TGTGCCATCAGTGCGCTGAACACTGAAGCTTTCTTT; cdr3_aa: CAISALNTEAFF
d_call: NA; v_call: TRBV5-1; clone_size: NA; j_call: TRBJ2-7; cdr3_length: 12; cdr3_nt: TGCGCCAGCAGCGGAACAGGGCACGAGCAGTACTTC; cdr3_aa: CASSGTGHEQYF
d_call: NA; v_call: TRBV9; clone_size: NA; j_call: TRBJ1-5; cdr3_length: 14; cdr3_nt: TGTGCCAGCAGCCCGGATATTAGCAATCAGCCCCAGCATTTT; cdr3_aa: CASSPDISNQPQHF
d_call: NA; v_call: TRBV19; clone_size: few; j_call: TRBJ1-3; cdr3_length: 14; cdr3_nt: TGTGCCAGTAGTACCCTCCTCGCTGGAAACACCATATATTTT; cdr3_aa: CASSTLLAGNTIYF
d_call: NA; v_call: TRBV12-3/TRBV12-4; clone_size: NA; j_call: TRBJ2-4; cdr3_length: 15; cdr3_nt: TGTGCCAGCAGTTTGGAACCGAACTCCAAAAACATTCAGTACTTC; cdr3_aa: CASSLEPNSKNIQYF
d_call: NA; v_call: TRBV19; clone_size: NA; j_call: TRBJ1-5; cdr3_length: 16; cdr3_nt: TGTGCCAGTAGTATGATTATCGGGTCGGGCAATCAGCCCCAGCATTTT; cdr3_aa: CASSMIIGSGNQPQHF
d_call: NA; v_call: TRBV5-1; clone_size: many; j_call: TRBJ2-7; cdr3_length: 16; cdr3_nt: TGCGCCAGCAGCTTGAGTTTCGACGGCACCTCCTACGAGCAGTACTTC; cdr3_aa: CASSLSFDGTSYEQYF
d_call: NA; v_call: TRBV12-3/TRBV12-4; clone_size: many; j_call: TRBJ2-3; cdr3_length: 15; cdr3_nt: TGTGCCAGCAGTCCCGGTGGGTCCCCCCGAAATACGCAGTATTTT; cdr3_aa: CASSPGGSPRNTQYF
d_call: NA; v_call: TRBV7-8; clone_size: many; j_call: TRBJ2-3; cdr3_length: 18; cdr3_nt: TGTGCCAGCAGCTTATTGGCTCTTGGGCCTGTGATTACAGATACGCAGTATTTT; cdr3_aa: CASSLLALGPVITDTQYF
d_call: TRBD2; v_call: TRBV6-1; clone_size: many; j_call: TRBJ2-3; cdr3_length: 18; cdr3_nt: TGTGCCAGCAGTCCCCCCTCTAGGGCGGGAGGGTACACAGATACGCAGTATTTT; cdr3_aa: CASSPPSRAGGYTDTQYF
d_call: NA; v_call: TRBV6-5; clone_size: many; j_call: TRBJ1-1; cdr3_length: 15; cdr3_nt: TGTGCCAGCAGGTACGGGGTAGGGGATAACACTGAAGCTTTCTTT; cdr3_aa: CASRYGVGDNTEAFF
d_call: NA; v_call: TRBV5-1; clone_size: many; j_call: TRBJ2-7; cdr3_length: 12; cdr3_nt: TGTGCCAGCAGCTTGTACGGCCGAGAGCAGTACTTC; cdr3_aa: CASSLYGREQYF
d_call: TRBD2; v_call: TRBV3-1; clone_size: NA; j_call: TRBJ2-7; cdr3_length: 15; cdr3_nt: TGTGCCAGCAGCCACGGGCTAGCGGGCTTCTACGAGCAGTACTTC; cdr3_aa: CASSHGLAGFYEQYF
d_call: NA; v_call: TRBV7-8; clone_size: few; j_call: TRBJ2-2; cdr3_length: 15; cdr3_nt: TGTGCCAGCAGCTTTAGGGAAGGGTACACCGGGGAGCTGTTTTTT; cdr3_aa: CASSFREGYTGELFF
d_call: NA; v_call: TRBV6-2/TRBV6-3; clone_size: many; j_call: TRBJ2-5; cdr3_length: 12; cdr3_nt: TGTGCCAGCAGTTACGTCCAAGAGACCCAGTACTTC; cdr3_aa: CASSYVQETQYF